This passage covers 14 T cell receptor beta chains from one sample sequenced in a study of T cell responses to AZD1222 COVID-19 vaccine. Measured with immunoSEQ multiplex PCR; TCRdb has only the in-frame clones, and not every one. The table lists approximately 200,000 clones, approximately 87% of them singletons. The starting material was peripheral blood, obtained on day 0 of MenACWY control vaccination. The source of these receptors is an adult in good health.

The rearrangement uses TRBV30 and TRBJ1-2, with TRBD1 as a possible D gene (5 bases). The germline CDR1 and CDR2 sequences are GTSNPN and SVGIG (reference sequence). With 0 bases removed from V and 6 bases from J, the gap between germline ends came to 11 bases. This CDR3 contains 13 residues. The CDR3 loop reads CAWSVEQANGYTF. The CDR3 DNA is TGTGCCTGGAGTGTCGAACAGGCTAATGGCTACACCTTC. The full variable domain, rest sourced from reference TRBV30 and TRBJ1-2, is SQTIHQWPATLVQPVGSPLSLECTVEGTSNPNLYWYRQAAGRGLQLLFYSVGIGQISSEVPQNLSASRPQDRQFILSSKKLLLSDSGFYLCAWSVEQANGYTFGSGTRLTVV.

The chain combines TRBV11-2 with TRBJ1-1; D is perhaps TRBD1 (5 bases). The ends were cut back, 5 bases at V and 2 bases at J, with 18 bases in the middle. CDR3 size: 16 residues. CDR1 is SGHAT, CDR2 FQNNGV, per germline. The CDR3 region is CASSQAGTGKNTEAFF. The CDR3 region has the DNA TGTGCCAGCAGCCAAGCAGGGACGGGGAAAAACACTGAAGCTTTCTTT.

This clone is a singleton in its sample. CDR3 coding DNA: TGTGCCAGCAGCAGGCGGGAGTTGAGCACCGGGGAGCTGTTTTTT. Translated, it gives CASSRRELSTGELFF. This sequence joins TRBV2 and TRBJ2-2; 7 bases are a match to TRBD2. This CDR3 is built from 15 residues. V lost 6 bases, J lost 4 bases, and 8 bases stayed unmatched. Germline assignment: CDR1 SNHLY and CDR2 FYNNEI.

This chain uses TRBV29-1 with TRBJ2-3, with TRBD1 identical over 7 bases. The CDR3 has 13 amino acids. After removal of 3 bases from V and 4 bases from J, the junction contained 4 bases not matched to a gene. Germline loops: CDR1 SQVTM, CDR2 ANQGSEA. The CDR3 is CSVEGQGADTQYF. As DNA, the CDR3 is TGCAGCGTTGAGGGGCAGGGGGCAGATACGCAGTATTTT.

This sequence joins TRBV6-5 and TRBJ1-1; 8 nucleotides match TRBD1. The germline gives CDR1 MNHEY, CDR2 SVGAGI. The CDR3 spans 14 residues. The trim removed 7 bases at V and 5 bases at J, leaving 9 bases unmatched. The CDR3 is CASTPGQGFTEAFF. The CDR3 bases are TGTGCCAGCACCCCCGGACAGGGATTTACTGAAGCTTTCTTT.

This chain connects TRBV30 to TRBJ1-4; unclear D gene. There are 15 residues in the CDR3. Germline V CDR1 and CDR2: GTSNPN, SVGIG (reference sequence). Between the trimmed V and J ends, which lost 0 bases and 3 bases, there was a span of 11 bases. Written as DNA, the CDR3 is TGTGCCTGGAGTGTATCATTCGGCTCTAATGAAAAACTGTTTTTT. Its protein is CAWSVSFGSNEKLFF.

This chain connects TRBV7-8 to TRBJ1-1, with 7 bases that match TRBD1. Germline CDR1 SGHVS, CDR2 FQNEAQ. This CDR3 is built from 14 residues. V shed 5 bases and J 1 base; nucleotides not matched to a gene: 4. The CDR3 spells CASSTRQGNTEAFF. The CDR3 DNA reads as TGTGCCAGCAGCACCCGACAGGGGAACACTGAAGCTTTCTTT. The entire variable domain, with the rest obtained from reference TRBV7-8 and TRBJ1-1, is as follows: GAGVSQSPRYKVAKRGQDVALRCDPISGHVSLFWYQQALGQGPEFLTYFQNEAQLDKSGLPSDRFFAERPEGSVSTLKIQRTQQEDSAVYLCASSTRQGNTEAFFGQGTRLTVV.

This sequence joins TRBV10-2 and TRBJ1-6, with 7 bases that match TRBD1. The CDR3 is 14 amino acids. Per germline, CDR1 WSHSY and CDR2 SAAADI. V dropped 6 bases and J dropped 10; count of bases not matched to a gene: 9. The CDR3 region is CASSTGTATSPLHF. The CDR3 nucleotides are TGCGCCAGCAGCACCGGGACAGCAACCTCACCCCTCCACTTT.

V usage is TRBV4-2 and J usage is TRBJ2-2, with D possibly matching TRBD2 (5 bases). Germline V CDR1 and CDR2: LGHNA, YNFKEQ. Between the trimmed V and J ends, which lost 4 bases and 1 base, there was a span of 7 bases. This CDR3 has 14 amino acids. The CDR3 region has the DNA TGTGCCAGCAGCCCCCGGGGGAACACCGGGGAGCTGTTTTTT. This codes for CASSPRGNTGELFF.

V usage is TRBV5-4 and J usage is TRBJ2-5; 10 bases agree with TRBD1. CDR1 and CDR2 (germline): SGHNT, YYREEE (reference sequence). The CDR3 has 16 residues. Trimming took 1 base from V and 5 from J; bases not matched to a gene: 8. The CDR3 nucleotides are TGTGCCAGCAGCTTGTTTTCCGGGACAGGGGAGGAGACCCAGTACTTC. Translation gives CASSLFSGTGEETQYF.

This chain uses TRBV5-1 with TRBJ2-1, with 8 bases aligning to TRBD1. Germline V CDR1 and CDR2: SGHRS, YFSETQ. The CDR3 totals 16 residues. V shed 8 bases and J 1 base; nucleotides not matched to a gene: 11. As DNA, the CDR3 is TGCGCCAGTAAAAACCAGGGACAGGAATCCTACAATGAGCAGTTCTTC. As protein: CASKNQGQESYNEQFF.

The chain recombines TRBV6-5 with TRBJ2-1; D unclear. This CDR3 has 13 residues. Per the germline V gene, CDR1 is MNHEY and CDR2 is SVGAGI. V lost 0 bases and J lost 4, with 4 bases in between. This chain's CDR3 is CASSYSTYNEQFF. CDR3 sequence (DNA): TGTGCCAGCAGTTACTCCACGTACAATGAGCAGTTCTTC.

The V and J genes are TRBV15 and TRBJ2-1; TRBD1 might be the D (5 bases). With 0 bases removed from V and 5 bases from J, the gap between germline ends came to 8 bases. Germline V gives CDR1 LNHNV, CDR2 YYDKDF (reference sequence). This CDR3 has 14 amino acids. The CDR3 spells CATSREGPNNEQFF. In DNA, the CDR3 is TGTGCCACCAGCAGAGAGGGGCCCAACAATGAGCAGTTCTTC.

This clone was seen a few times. CDR3 sequence: CSVGQGEGTDTQYF. As DNA, the CDR3 is TGCAGCGTTGGACAGGGGGAGGGCACAGATACGCAGTATTTT. This chain connects TRBV29-1 to TRBJ2-3; 9 bases are a match to TRBD1. V lost 4 bases and J lost 1; bases outside the gene matches: 3. Germline assignment: CDR1 SQVTM and CDR2 ANQGSEA. CDR3 length: 14 residues.